The clone carrying this T cell receptor (beta chain) was counted only a few times. What it binds is unknown. This entry comes from a study of T-cell reconstitution after alpha-beta-depleted transplantation in children. Study findings and constraints: Newly produced T cells mostly provided counts and TCRbeta diversity after one year, as hyperexpanded clones declined. Diversity of TCRbeta at day 60 was high in some patients, arising from surviving recipient T cells and thymic progenitors. By about two months after transplant, alpha-beta T cells reportedly arose from several hundred graft clones that had expanded.

Preparation of the TCRbeta library was carried out with unique molecular identifiers. TCRdb reanalysed the PCR reads using MiXCR and keeps one entry per CDR3 protein. Seen here are around 800,000 distinct CDR3 sequences, under 20% observed once, and the top ten hold 5%. The germline V and J ends were trimmed by 5 bases and 8 bases, with 19 bases remaining between them. This CDR3 comprises 15 residues. Per the germline V gene, CDR1 is SNHLY and CDR2 is FYNNEI. Sequenced material: PBMCs, mostly from graft donor cells, taken 360 days after TCRalphabeta/CD19-depleted stem cell transplant. The chain recombines TRBV2 with TRBJ2-1; no reliable D call. The receptor's source is a male patient younger than 18 who had a stem cell transplant for acute lymphoblastic leukemia, so the T cells may come from the graft donor. In DNA form, the CDR3 reads TGTGCCAGCAGTCCCGGACCGACTCAGTTGGATGAGCAGTTCTTC. It specifies CASSPGPTQLDEQFF.